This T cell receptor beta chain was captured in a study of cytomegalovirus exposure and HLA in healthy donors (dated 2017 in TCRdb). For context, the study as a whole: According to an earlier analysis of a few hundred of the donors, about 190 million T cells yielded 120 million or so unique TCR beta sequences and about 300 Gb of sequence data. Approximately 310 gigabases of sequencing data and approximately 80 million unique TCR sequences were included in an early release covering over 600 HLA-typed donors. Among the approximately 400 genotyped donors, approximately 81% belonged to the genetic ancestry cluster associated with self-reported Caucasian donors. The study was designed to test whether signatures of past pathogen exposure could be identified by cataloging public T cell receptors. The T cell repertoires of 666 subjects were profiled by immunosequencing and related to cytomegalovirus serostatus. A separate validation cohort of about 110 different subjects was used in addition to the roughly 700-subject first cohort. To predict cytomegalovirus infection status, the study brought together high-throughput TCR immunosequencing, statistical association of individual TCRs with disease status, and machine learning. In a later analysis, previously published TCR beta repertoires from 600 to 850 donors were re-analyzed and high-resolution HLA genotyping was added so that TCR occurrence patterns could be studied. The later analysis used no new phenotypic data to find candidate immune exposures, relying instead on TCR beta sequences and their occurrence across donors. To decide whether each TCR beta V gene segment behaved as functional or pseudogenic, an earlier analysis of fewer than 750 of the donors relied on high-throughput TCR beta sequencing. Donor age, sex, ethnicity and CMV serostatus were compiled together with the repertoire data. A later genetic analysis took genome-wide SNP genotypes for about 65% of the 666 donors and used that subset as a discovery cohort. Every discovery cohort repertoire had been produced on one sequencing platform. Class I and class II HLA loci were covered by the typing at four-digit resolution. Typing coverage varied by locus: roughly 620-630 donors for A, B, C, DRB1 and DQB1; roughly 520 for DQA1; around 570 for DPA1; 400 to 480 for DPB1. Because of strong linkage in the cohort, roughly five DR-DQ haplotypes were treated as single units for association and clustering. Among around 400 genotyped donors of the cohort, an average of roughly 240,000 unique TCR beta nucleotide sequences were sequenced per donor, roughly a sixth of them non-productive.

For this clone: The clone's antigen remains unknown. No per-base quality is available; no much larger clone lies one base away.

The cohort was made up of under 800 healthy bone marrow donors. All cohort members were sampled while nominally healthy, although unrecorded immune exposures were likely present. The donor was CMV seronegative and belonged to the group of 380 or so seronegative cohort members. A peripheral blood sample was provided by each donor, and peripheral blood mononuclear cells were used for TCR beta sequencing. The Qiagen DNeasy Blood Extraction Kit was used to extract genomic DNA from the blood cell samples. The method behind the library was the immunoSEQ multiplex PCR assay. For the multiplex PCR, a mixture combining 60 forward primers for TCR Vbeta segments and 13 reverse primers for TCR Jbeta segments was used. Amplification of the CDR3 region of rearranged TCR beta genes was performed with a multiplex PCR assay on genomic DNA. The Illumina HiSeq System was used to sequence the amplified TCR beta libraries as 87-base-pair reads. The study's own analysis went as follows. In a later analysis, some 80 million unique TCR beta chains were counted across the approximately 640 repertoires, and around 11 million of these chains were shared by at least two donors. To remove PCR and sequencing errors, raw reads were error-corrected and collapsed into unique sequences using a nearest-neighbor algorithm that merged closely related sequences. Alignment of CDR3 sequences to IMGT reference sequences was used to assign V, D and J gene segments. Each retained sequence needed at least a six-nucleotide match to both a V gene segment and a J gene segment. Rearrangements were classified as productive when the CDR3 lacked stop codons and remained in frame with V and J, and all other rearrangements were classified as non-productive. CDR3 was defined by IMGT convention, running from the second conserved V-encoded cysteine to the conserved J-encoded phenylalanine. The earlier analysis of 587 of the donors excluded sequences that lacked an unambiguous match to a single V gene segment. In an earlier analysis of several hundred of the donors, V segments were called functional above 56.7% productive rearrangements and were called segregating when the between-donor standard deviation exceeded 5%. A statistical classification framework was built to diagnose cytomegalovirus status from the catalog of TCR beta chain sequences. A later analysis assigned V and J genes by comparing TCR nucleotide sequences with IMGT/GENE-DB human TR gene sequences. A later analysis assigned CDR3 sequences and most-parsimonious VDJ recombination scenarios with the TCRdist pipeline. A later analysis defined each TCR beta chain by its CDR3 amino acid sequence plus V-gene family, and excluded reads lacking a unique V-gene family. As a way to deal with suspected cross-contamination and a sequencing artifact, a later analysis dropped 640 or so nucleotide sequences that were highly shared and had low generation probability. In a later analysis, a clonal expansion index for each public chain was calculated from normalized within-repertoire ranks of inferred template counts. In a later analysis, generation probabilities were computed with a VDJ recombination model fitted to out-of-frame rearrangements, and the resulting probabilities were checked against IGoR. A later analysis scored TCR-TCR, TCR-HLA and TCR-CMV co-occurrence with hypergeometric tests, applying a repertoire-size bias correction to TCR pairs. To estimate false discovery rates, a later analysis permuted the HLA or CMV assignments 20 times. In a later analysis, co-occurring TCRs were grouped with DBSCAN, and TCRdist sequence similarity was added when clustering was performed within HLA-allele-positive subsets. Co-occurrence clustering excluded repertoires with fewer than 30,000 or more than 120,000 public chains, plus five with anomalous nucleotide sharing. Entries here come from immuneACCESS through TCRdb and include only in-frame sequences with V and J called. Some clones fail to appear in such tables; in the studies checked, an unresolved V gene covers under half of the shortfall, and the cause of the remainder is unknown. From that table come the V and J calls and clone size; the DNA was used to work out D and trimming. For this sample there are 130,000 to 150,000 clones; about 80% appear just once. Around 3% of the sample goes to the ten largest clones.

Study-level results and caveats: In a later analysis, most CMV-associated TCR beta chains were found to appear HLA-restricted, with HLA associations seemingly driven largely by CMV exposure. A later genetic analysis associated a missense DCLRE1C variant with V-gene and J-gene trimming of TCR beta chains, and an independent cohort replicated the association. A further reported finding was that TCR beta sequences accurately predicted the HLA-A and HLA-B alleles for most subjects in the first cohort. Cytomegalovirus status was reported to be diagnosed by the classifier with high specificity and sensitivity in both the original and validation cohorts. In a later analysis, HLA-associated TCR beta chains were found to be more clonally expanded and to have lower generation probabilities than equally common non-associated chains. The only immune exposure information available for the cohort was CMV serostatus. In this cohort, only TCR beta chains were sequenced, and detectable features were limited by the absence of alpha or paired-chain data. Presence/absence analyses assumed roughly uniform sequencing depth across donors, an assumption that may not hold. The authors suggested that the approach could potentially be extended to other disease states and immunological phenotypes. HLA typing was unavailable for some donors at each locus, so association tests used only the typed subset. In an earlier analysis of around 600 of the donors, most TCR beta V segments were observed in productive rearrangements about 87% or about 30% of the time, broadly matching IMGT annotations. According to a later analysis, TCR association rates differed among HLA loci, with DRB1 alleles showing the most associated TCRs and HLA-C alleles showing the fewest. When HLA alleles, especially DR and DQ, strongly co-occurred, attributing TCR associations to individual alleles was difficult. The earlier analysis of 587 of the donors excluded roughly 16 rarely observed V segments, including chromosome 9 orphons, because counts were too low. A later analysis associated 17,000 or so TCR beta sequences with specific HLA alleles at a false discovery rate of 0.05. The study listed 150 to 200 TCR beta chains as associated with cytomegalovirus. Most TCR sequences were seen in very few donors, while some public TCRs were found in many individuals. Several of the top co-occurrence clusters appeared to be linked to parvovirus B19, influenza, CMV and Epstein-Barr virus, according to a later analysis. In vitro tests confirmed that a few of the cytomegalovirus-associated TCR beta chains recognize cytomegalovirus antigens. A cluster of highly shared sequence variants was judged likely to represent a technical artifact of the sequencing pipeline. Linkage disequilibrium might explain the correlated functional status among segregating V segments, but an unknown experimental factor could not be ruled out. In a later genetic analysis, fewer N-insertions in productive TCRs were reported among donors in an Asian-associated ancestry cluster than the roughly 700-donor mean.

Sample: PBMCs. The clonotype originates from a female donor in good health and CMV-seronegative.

The CDR3: CASSLGTSRQETQYF. The bases read TGTGCCAGCAGCTTAGGGACTAGCCGCCAAGAGACCCAGTACTTC. The rearrangement combines TRBV7-6 with TRBJ2-5; 8 bases in the junction line up with TRBD2. CDR3 length: 15 amino acids, cysteine to phenylalanine. The read is trimmed to its CDR3 DNA, 45 bases read in frame from base 1. Trimmed from V: 1 base; trimmed from J: 1 base; junction bases lacking a gene match: 2. The germline V gene provides CDR1 SGHVS and CDR2 FNYEAQ.